The present TCR beta chain was sequenced within a study of blood T cell repertoires in COVID-19. As processed by the authors: Estimation of nucleated cell counts relied on the amplification of reference gene primers. TCRdb's copy holds only in-frame clones and misses some; the assay was immunoSEQ multiplex PCR. The V and J calls and clone size are taken from that table; D and trimming were inferred from the DNA. The repertoire holds 250,000 to 350,000 clones, with 70% to 85% as singletons. The CDR3 loop spans 16 amino acids. From germline, CDR1 is SQVTM and CDR2 ANQGSEA. V lost 3 bases and J lost 3; bases outside the gene matches: 11.

The receptor comes from a human donor with COVID-19, enrolled during active disease. The donor label of this sample is uncertain. The sample was peripheral blood. The chain uses TRBV29-1 and TRBJ2-1; 7 nucleotides align to TRBD1. The CDR3: CSVDLRGQVGYNEQFF. The CDR3 nucleotides read TGCAGCGTTGACTTAAGGGGGCAGGTTGGCTACAATGAGCAGTTCTTC.